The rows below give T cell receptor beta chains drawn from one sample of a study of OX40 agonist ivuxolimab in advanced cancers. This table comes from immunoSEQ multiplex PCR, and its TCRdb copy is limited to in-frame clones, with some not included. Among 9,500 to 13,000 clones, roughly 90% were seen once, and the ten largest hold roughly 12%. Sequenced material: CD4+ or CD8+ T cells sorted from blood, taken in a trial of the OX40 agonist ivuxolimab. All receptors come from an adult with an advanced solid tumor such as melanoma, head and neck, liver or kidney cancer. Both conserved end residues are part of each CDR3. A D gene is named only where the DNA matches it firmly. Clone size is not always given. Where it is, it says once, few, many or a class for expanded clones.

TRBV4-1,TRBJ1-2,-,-,TGCGCCAGCAGCCAAAGCGGGACTCCCGGCTACACCTTC,CASSQSGTPGYTF
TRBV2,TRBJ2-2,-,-,TGTGCCAGCAGCTCCGGGCTTTTGGGCGGGGAGCTGTTTTTT,CASSSGLLGGELFF
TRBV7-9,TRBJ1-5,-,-,TGTGCCAGCAGCTTACCAGGGAGGAATCAGCCCCAGCATTTT,CASSLPGRNQPQHF
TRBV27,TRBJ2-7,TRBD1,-,TGTGCCAGCAGTTTATCGGGACAGGGGGGGGTCTACGAGCAGTACTTC,CASSLSGQGGVYEQYF
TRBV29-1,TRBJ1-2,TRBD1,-,TGCAGCGTTGAAAAGGTGACAGGGGGCTATGGCTACACCTTC,CSVEKVTGGYGYTF
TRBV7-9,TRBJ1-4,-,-,TGTGCCAGCAGCTTATTCGGATTTGAAAAACTGTTTTTT,CASSLFGFEKLFF
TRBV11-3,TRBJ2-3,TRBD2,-,TGTGCCAGCAGCTCCAAGCGGGGTAGCACAGATACGCAGTATTTT,CASSSKRGSTDTQYF
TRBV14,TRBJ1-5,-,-,TGTGCCAGCAGCCAAGGGGCGGGGGTTGGGCCCCAGCATTTT,CASSQGAGVGPQHF
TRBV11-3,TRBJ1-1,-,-,TGTGCCAGCAGTCCGGAGATGAACACTGAAGCTTTCTTT,CASSPEMNTEAFF
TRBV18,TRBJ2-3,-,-,TGTGCCAGCTCACCGGCGACTAGGAGCACAGATACGCAGTATTTT,CASSPATRSTDTQYF
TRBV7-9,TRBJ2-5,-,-,TGTGCCAGCAGCTTAACGCCAGCGGAGACCCAGTACTTC,CASSLTPAETQYF
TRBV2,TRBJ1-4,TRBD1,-,TGTGCCAGCAGGGAAGGACAGGGGGTAGAAAAACTGTTTTTT,CASREGQGVEKLFF
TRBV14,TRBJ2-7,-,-,TGTGCCAGCAGCCAAGATGTGGATAGGGGCGAGCAGTACTTC,CASSQDVDRGEQYF
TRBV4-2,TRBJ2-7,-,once,TGTGCCAGCAGCCAAGGGCACAGTGACTACGAGCAGTACTTC,CASSQGHSDYEQYF
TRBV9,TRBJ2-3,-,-,TGTGCCAGCAGCGTAGCTAGGGGGCGGGGGGCCGATACGCAGTATTTT,CASSVARGRGADTQYF
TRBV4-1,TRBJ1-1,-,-,TGCGCCAGCAGCCAAGGTTTGGAAGCTTTCTTT,CASSQGLEAFF
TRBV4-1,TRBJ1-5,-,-,TGCGCCAGCAGCCAAGATCGGGGCGGCGGAGAGCCCCAGCATTTT,CASSQDRGGGEPQHF
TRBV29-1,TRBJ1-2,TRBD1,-,TGCAGCGTCCCGACAGGGGAGGACTATGGCTACACCTTC,CSVPTGEDYGYTF
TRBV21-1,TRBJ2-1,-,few,TGTGCCAGCATAGGGCTAGCGGGGGGGAAGTACAATGAGCAGTTCTTC,CASIGLAGGKYNEQFF
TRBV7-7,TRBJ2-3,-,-,TGTGCCAGCAGCTTAAGGGGAAGCACAGATACGCAGTATTTT,CASSLRGSTDTQYF
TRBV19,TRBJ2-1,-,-,TGTGCCAGTAGTATTGGTCGGGTTTCGAGCTCCTACAATGAGCAGTTCTTC,CASSIGRVSSSYNEQFF
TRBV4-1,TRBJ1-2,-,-,TGCGCCAGCAGCCTAATCAACCCGGTGGATGGCTACACCTTC,CASSLINPVDGYTF
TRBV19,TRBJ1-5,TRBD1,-,TGTGCCAGTAGTATCGCTACAGGGGGCAATCAGCCCCAGCATTTT,CASSIATGGNQPQHF
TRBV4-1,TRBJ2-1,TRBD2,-,TGCGCCAGCAGCCAAGTCTCGGCGGGGGGGCGTGGGAATGAGCAGTTCTTC,CASSQVSAGGRGNEQFF
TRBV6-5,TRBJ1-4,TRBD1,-,TGTGCCAGCGGAGACAGGGTGAATGAAAAACTGTTTTTT,CASGDRVNEKLFF
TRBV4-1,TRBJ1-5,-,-,TGCGCCAGCAGCCCAATGGACGGGAATCAGCCCCAGCATTTT,CASSPMDGNQPQHF
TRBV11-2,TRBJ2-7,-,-,TGTGCCAGCAGCTTAGATTGGGGTTCCTACGAGCAGTACTTC,CASSLDWGSYEQYF
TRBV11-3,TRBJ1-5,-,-,TGTGCCAGCAGCCCCGGACGGTATAGCAATCAGCCCCAGCATTTT,CASSPGRYSNQPQHF
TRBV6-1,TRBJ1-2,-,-,TGTGCCAGCAGTGCCTTGGGCCAGCACTACACCTTC,CASSALGQHYTF
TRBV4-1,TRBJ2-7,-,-,TGCGCCAGCAGCCAAGATTTCGCCAGGGGGGACTACGAGCAGTACTTC,CASSQDFARGDYEQYF
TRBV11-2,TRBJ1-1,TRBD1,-,TGTGCCAGCAGCGAGACAGGGGGGATCACTGAAGCTTTCTTT,CASSETGGITEAFF
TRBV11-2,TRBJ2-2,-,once,TGTGCCAGCAGCTCGGCGGTGAACACCGGGGAGCTGTTTTTT,CASSSAVNTGELFF
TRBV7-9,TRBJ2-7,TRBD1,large,TGTGCCAGCAGCGTCCGGGACAGGGTCTACGAGCAGTACTTC,CASSVRDRVYEQYF
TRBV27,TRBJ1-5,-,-,TGTGCCAGCAGTTTATCCTCTGATTATCAGCCCCAGCATTTT,CASSLSSDYQPQHF
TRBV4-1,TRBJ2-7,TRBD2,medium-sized,TGCGCCAGCAGCCAAGGACTAGCCGTTGGCGAGCAGTACTTC,CASSQGLAVGEQYF
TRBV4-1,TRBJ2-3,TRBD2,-,TGCGCCAGCAGGGCCCTTAGCGGGGGATTAACAGATACGCAGTATTTT,CASRALSGGLTDTQYF
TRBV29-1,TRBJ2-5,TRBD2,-,TGCAGCGTTGAAGGGTTACTAGCGGGGGGCAGGGAGACCCAGTACTTC,CSVEGLLAGGRETQYF
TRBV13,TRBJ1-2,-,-,TGTGCCAGCAGCTCATACCAGGGCACCGACGGCTACACCTTC,CASSSYQGTDGYTF
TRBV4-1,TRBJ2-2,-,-,TGCGCCAGCAGCCAACTGGAGGGTCATGGCACCGGGGAGCTGTTTTTT,CASSQLEGHGTGELFF
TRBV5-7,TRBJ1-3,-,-,TGTGCCAGCAGCTTGGGGGGGGTATCTGGAAACACCATATATTTT,CASSLGGVSGNTIYF
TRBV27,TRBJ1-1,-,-,TGTGCCAGCAGTTCCCCCGGGACGGGGAACACTGAAGCTTTCTTT,CASSSPGTGNTEAFF